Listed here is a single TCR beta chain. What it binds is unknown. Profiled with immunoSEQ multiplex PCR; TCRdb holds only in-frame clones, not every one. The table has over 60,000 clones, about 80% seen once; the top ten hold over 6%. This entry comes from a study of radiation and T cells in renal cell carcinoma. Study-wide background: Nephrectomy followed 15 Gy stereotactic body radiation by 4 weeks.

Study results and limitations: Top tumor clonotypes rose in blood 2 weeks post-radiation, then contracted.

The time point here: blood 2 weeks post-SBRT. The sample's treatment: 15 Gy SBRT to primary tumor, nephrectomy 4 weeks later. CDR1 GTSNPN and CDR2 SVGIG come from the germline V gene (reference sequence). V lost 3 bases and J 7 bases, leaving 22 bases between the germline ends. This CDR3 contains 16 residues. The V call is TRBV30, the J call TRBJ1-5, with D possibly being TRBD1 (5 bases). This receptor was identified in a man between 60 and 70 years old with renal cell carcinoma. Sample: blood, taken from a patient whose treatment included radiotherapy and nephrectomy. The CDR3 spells CAWSPLGREGLQPQHF. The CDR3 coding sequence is TGTGCCTGGAGCCCTCTTGGGCGGGAGGGGTTGCAGCCCCAGCATTTT.